Below, 18 T cell receptor beta chains from the same sample are listed, as sequenced in a study of PD-1 blockade in mismatch repair-deficient tumors. Profiled with immunoSEQ multiplex PCR; TCRdb holds only in-frame clones, not every one. In the table there are tens of thousands of clones, approximately 78% of which are singletons. The sequenced sample was peripheral blood, obtained 4 weeks after starting pembrolizumab. All receptors derive from an adult with mismatch repair-deficient cancer.

The gene calls are TRBV9 and TRBJ1-3; perhaps TRBD1 as D (6 bases). Looked up from germline, CDR1 is SGDLS and CDR2 is YYNGEE. Trimming stripped 4 bases from V and 1 base from J, with 12 bases between. The CDR3 has 15 residues. CDR3 region: CASSPIQGSGNTIYF. The CDR3 region has the DNA TGTGCCAGCAGCCCCATACAGGGATCTGGAAACACCATATATTTT.

This clone was detected only once. CDR3 in amino acids: CATSRVVGGTYEQYF. DNA for the CDR3: TGTGCCACCAGCAGAGTGGTCGGCGGAACCTACGAGCAGTACTTC. This rearrangement joins TRBV15 to TRBJ2-7; D not certain. Trimming removed 1 base at V and 2 bases at J, with 12 bases between. Germline V CDR1 and CDR2: LNHNV, YYDKDF (reference sequence). The CDR3 covers 15 residues.

The J gene is TRBJ1-2, the V gene TRBV5-1; 7 bases fit TRBD1. This CDR3 has 14 residues. Germline-derived CDR1 and CDR2 are SGHRS and YFSETQ. V lost 1 base and J lost 0; bases outside the gene matches: 0. The CDR3 DNA follows: TGCGCCAGCAGCTTGCAGGGGGCTAACTATGGCTACACCTTC. Translation: CASSLQGANYGYTF.

The gene calls are TRBV19 and TRBJ2-3, with a possible D match to TRBD2 (6 bases). Trimming removed 3 bases at V and 2 bases at J, with 18 bases between. The CDR3 has 17 amino acids. CDR1 is LNHDA, CDR2 SQIVND, per germline (reference sequence). The CDR3 nucleotides are TGTGCCAGTAGTATGCGCCCGGGACTCTTATACACAGATACGCAGTATTTT. Its translation: CASSMRPGLLYTDTQYF.

This clone was counted a single time. J is TRBJ2-1 and V is TRBV9; D is uncertain. The CDR3 totals 15 residues. V lost 0 bases and J lost 5, with 12 bases in between. Germline-derived CDR1 and CDR2 are SGDLS and YYNGEE. CDR3 nucleotide sequence: TGTGCCAGCAGCGTAGGATTGTCTACCAACAATGAGCAGTTCTTC. It is translated as CASSVGLSTNNEQFF. Based on the CDR3 plus reference TRBV9 and TRBJ2-1, the full variable domain is DSGVTQTPKHLITATGQRVTLRCSPRSGDLSVYWYQQSLDQGLQFLIQYYNGEERAKGNILERFSAQQFPDLHSELNLSSLELGDSALYFCASSVGLSTNNEQFFGPGTRLTVL.

This clone was observed a few times. V usage is TRBV6-4 and J usage is TRBJ2-6; D unclear. V lost 2 bases and J lost 1, with 9 bases in between. CDR1 and CDR2 from the germline V gene are MRHNA and SNTAGT. The CDR3 length is 16 residues. The CDR3 nucleotides are TGTGCCAGCAGTGACAGGGTGTCATCTGGGGCCAACGTCCTGACTTTC. It codes for CASSDRVSSGANVLTF.

This clone has more than one count but fewer than ten. The chain combines TRBV4-2 with TRBJ2-7, with TRBD2 matching 9 bases. Germline assignment: CDR1 LGHNA and CDR2 YNFKEQ. CDR3 size: 16 residues. V gave up 2 bases and J gave up 1 base; unmatched junction bases: 6. The CDR3 here is CASSQTQTSGSYEQYF. The CDR3 bases are TGTGCCAGCAGCCAAACACAGACTAGCGGATCCTACGAGCAGTACTTC.

The V gene is TRBV9, the J gene TRBJ2-3; the match to TRBD2 covers 15 bases. This CDR3 spans 19 amino acids. With V trimmed by 3 bases and J by 2 bases, 10 bases remained unmatched. Germline values: CDR1 SGDLS, CDR2 YYNGEE. The CDR3 sequence: CASSASGLAGGGTTDTQYF. The CDR3 DNA reads TGTGCCAGCAGCGCCTCGGGACTAGCGGGAGGCGGGACCACAGATACGCAGTATTTT.

This clone was counted many times. Written as DNA, the CDR3 is TGTGCCAGCAGGGGGACAGTTGATGGAGCTTTCTTT. Amino acid sequence: CASRGTVDGAFF. The chain couples TRBV2 to TRBJ1-1, with 7 bases fitting TRBD1. V trimming: 6 bases; J trimming: 10 bases; junction bases outside the gene matches: 8. Germline assignment: CDR1 SNHLY and CDR2 FYNNEI. This CDR3 contains 12 residues.

The chain joins TRBV6-5 to TRBJ1-2; 11 nucleotides agree with TRBD1. The V gene's germline CDR1 is MNHEY and CDR2 SVGAGI. The CDR3 runs to 14 residues. V trimming: 10 bases; J trimming: 1 base; junction bases outside the gene matches: 5. This CDR3 is CATLGTGGNYGYTF. The CDR3, as DNA: TGTGCCACCTTGGGGACAGGGGGTAACTATGGCTACACCTTC.

This rearrangement joins TRBV7-6 to TRBJ1-1; no clear D. With 0 bases removed from V and 6 bases from J, the gap between germline ends came to 5 bases. The germline V gene encodes CDR1 SGHVS and CDR2 FNYEAQ. The CDR3 has 12 amino acids. The CDR3 region has the DNA TGTGCCAGCAGCTTAGCAAACTCTGAAGCTTTCTTT. Its protein product is CASSLANSEAFF.

This sequence joins TRBV6-5 and TRBJ2-1, with 9 bases identical to TRBD2. There are 15 residues in the CDR3. V dropped 6 bases and J dropped 6; count of bases not matched to a gene: 9. Germline V gene lookup returns CDR1 MNHEY and CDR2 SVGAGI. The CDR3 sequence: CASSKAGGLLNEQFF. The CDR3 DNA is TGTGCCAGCAGCAAAGCGGGAGGTTTACTCAATGAGCAGTTCTTC.

This clone has just a few counts. Other DNA sequences within the sample encode an identical CDR3. This chain links TRBV19 with TRBJ2-7; TRBD1 agrees at 9 bases. V lost 7 bases to trimming and J lost 2 bases; unmatched junction nucleotides: 3. Per germline, CDR1 LNHDA and CDR2 SQIVND (reference sequence). There are 13 residues in the CDR3. The CDR3 DNA sequence: TGTGCCAGTAAAGGACAGGGGCCCTACGAGCAGTACTTC. It codes for CASKGQGPYEQYF.

The chain employs TRBV9 and TRBJ1-3; no clear D. V lost 0 bases and J lost 0, with 10 bases in between. The CDR3 runs 16 residues. Germline CDR1 reads SGDLS; CDR2 reads YYNGEE. CDR3 nucleotide sequence: TGTGCCAGCAGCGTAGGCAGGCCTGGCTCTGGAAACACCATATATTTT. Protein product: CASSVGRPGSGNTIYF.

The V gene is TRBV4-1, the J gene TRBJ1-1, with D possibly TRBD1 on 5 matching bases. The CDR3 totals 14 residues. With 2 bases removed from V and 1 base from J, the gap between germline ends came to 8 bases. Germline CDR1 reads MGHRA; CDR2 reads YSYEKL. The CDR3 nucleotides are TGCGCCAGCAGCCAACAGGGCGCGAACACTGAAGCTTTCTTT. This gives the protein CASSQQGANTEAFF.

V gene TRBV15 combines with J gene TRBJ1-2; the match to TRBD1 covers 8 bases. Per the germline V gene, CDR1 is LNHNV and CDR2 is YYDKDF (reference sequence). The CDR3 runs to 15 residues. V shed 3 bases, J shed 3 bases, and the junction held 6 bases outside the gene matches. The CDR3, as DNA: TGTGCCACCAGCAGCCCGGACAGGGTATACTATGGCTACACCTTC. It encodes CATSSPDRVYYGYTF.

As concerns this clone: A far larger clone is off by one base, so a read error is likely. This sample also contains other DNA sequences that code for the same CDR3. The J gene is TRBJ2-1, the V gene TRBV7-9; tentatively, D is TRBD2 (6 bases). Trimming shortened V by 5 bases and J by 4 bases, and 12 bases separated the two germline ends. Germline CDR1 SEHNR, CDR2 FQNEAQ (reference sequence). The CDR3 has 14 amino acids. This CDR3 reads CASSPGSSYNEQFF. For the CDR3, the DNA is TGTGCCAGCAGCCCCGGGAGCTCTTACAATGAGCAGTTCTTC. Drawing the rest from reference TRBV7-9 and TRBJ2-1, the complete variable domain is DTGVSQNPRHKITKRGQNVTFRCDPISEHNRLYWYRQTLGQGPEFLTYFQNEAQLEKSRLLSDRFSAERPKGSFSTLEIQRTEQGDSAMYLCASSPGSSYNEQFFGPGTRLTVL.

This clone was observed once. Written as DNA, the CDR3 is TGTGCCAGCAGCTACGAGACAGGGAAGACGGGGGAGCTGTTTTTT. As protein: CASSYETGKTGELFF. The rearrangement uses TRBV7-2 and TRBJ2-2, with 7 bases identical to TRBD1. The CDR3 is 15 amino acids. From germline, CDR1 is SGHTA and CDR2 FQGNSA. The ends lost 4 bases at V and 8 bases at J; junction bases unmatched: 10.